Following are 27 T cell receptor beta chains from one sample sequenced in a study of T cells in localized non-small cell lung cancer. The repertoire was sequenced with immunoSEQ multiplex PCR; TCRdb's copy has only in-frame clones and lacks some. The table includes fewer than 40,000 clones, about nine tenths detected once. The specimen comprised peripheral blood, sampled before any cancer treatment. The source of these receptors is a male donor aged 60 or older with stage III lung adenocarcinoma.

The chain couples TRBV2 to TRBJ1-3; TRBD1 matches 7 bases. The V and J ends lost 6 bases and 4 bases, in that order; junction bases with no gene match: 3. The length of the CDR3 is 13 residues. Germline CDR1 SNHLY, CDR2 FYNNEI. The CDR3 DNA reads as TGTGCCAGCAGCACAGGGGTCGGAAACACCATATATTTT. This codes for CASSTGVGNTIYF.

The chain combines TRBV18 with TRBJ1-4; D gene unclear. The CDR3 is made up of 12 amino acids. Germline assignment: CDR1 KGHSH and CDR2 LQKENI. Between the trimmed V and J ends, which lost 3 bases and 8 bases, there was a span of 7 bases. Here the CDR3 DNA reads TGTGCCAGCTCACCGGAGGTGGAAAAACTGTTTTTT. Its translation is CASSPEVEKLFF.

The chain is built from TRBV7-9 and TRBJ2-1; TRBD2 agrees at 7 bases. The germline gives CDR1 SEHNR, CDR2 FQNEAQ (reference sequence). This CDR3 is 13 amino acids long. Unmatched junction bases numbered 4, after V lost 1 base and J lost 10 bases. This CDR3 reads CASSLGLAEEQFF. The CDR3 region has the DNA TGTGCCAGCAGCTTAGGACTAGCTGAAGAGCAGTTCTTC.

The V gene is TRBV4-1, the J gene TRBJ2-3; D possibly corresponds to TRBD1 (5 bases). The CDR3 is 14 amino acids. CDR1 is MGHRA, CDR2 YSYEKL, per germline. Trimming took 3 bases from V and 2 from J, leaving 9 bases between them. The CDR3 nucleotides are TGCGCCAGCAGCCAGATGACAGCCACAGATACGCAGTATTTT. Translation: CASSQMTATDTQYF.

The gene calls are TRBV5-1 and TRBJ2-7; 9 nucleotides line up with TRBD1. V was clipped by 0 bases and J by 6 bases; unmatched bases: 10. Germline-derived CDR1 and CDR2 are SGHRS and YFSETQ. The CDR3 is made up of 16 amino acids. The CDR3 loop is CASSLDIRDRVSEQYF. The CDR3 DNA follows: TGCGCCAGCAGCTTGGATATCAGGGACAGGGTTTCCGAGCAGTACTTC.

The chain uses TRBV6-5 and TRBJ1-2; possible D gene TRBD1, 5 bases. V lost 2 bases, J lost 4 bases, and 11 bases lay in between. Germline CDR1 and CDR2: MNHEY and SVGAGI. The CDR3 is made up of 14 amino acids. CDR3 DNA: TGTGCCAGCAGTTACGAGGGGATTGGCTATGGCTACACCTTC. Translating it yields CASSYEGIGYGYTF.

The chain employs TRBV27 and TRBJ1-1; tentatively, D is TRBD1 (5 bases). Germline V gene sequence: CDR1 MNHEY, CDR2 SMNVEV (reference sequence). V lost 2 bases and J lost 5, with 12 bases in between. This CDR3 has 14 residues. The CDR3: CASSLNGARTEAFF. CDR3 bases: TGTGCCAGCAGTTTAAACGGGGCGCGAACTGAAGCTTTCTTT.

The V call is TRBV18, the J call TRBJ1-1, with a possible D match to TRBD1 (6 bases). CDR1 and CDR2 from the germline V gene are KGHSH and LQKENI. The CDR3 is made up of 13 amino acids. Trimming stripped 2 bases from V and 10 bases from J, with 14 bases between. CDR3 sequence reads: CASSPAGVAAAFF. The CDR3 coding sequence is TGTGCCAGCTCACCAGCAGGGGTCGCCGCAGCTTTCTTT.

The gene calls are TRBV25-1 and TRBJ1-1; 10 bases are shared with TRBD1. V shed 5 bases, J shed 3 bases, and the junction held 6 bases outside the gene matches. The CDR3 loop spans 15 amino acids. CDR1 and CDR2 (germline): MGHDK, SYGVNS. The CDR3 loop is CASSSQGTGDTEAFF. The CDR3 DNA reads as TGTGCCAGCAGTTCGCAGGGGACAGGGGACACTGAAGCTTTCTTT.

This chain joins TRBV7-3 and TRBJ2-2; 12 bases match TRBD2. The CDR3 extends over 17 amino acids. The V gene end was trimmed by 5 bases and the J gene end by 6 bases; junction bases not matched to a gene: 10. Germline V CDR1 and CDR2: SGHTA, FQGTGA. In DNA form, the CDR3 reads TGTGCCAGCAGCCCGCGAAGGGGGACTAGCGGGTCCGGGGAGCTGTTTTTT. Its protein is CASSPRRGTSGSGELFF.

V gene TRBV29-1 combines with J gene TRBJ2-7, with 9 bases that match TRBD1. After removal of 6 bases from V and 1 base from J, the junction contained 10 bases not matched to a gene. In germline, CDR1 is SQVTM, CDR2 ANQGSEA. The CDR3 runs 15 residues. The CDR3 DNA is TGCAGCGTGGAGGGGGGACAGGGAGGGTCCTACGAGCAGTACTTC. Protein sequence: CSVEGGQGGSYEQYF.

This clone has only one observation. The rearrangement joins TRBV9 to TRBJ2-5, with D possibly TRBD1 on 5 matching bases. CDR1 SGDLS and CDR2 YYNGEE come from the germline V gene. The CDR3 contains 13 residues. V lost 4 bases, J lost 0 bases, and 7 bases lay in between. CDR3: CASSRQHQETQYF. The CDR3 region has the DNA TGTGCCAGCAGCAGACAGCACCAAGAGACCCAGTACTTC.

J is TRBJ2-1 and V is TRBV13, with 8 bases aligning to TRBD2. Germline V gene data show CDR1 as PRHDT and CDR2 as FYEKMQ (reference sequence). The CDR3 contains 14 residues. Trimming cost V 5 bases and J 8 bases; bases outside gene matches: 8. The CDR3 loop reads CASSEGLGYHEQFF. CDR3 sequence (DNA): TGTGCCAGCAGCGAGGGACTAGGGTATCATGAGCAGTTCTTC. The full variable domain, completed using reference TRBV13 and TRBJ2-1, is AAGVIQSPRHLIKEKRETATLKCYPIPRHDTVYWYQQGPGQDPQFLISFYEKMQSDKGSIPDRFSAQQFSDYHSELNMSSLELGDSALYFCASSEGLGYHEQFFGPGTRLTVL.

This clone is labeled medium-sized. The chain couples TRBV7-2 to TRBJ2-1, with 8 bases lining up with TRBD2. Trimming at V came to 1 base and at J to 7 bases, leaving 9 bases not matched to a gene. Germline V gene sequence: CDR1 SGHTA, CDR2 FQGNSA. The CDR3 sequence is 16 residues long. The CDR3 sequence is CASSLEPAGVRNEQFF. The DNA for the CDR3 is TGTGCCAGCAGCTTAGAGCCAGCGGGAGTCAGGAATGAGCAGTTCTTC.

V and J are TRBV27 and TRBJ1-5, with D hard to call. Between the trimmed V and J ends, which lost 5 bases and 7 bases, there was a span of 15 bases. Germline V lookup: CDR1 MNHEY, CDR2 SMNVEV (reference sequence). The CDR3 sequence is 14 residues long. The CDR3 reads CASSPVHRGQPQHF. The CDR3 nucleotides read TGTGCCAGCAGTCCTGTACACCGTGGGCAGCCCCAGCATTTT.

The chain has TRBV27 and TRBJ1-1, with 8 bases fitting TRBD1. The CDR3 is 19 residues long. V lost 3 bases and J lost 5; bases outside the gene matches: 20. Per the germline V gene, CDR1 is MNHEY and CDR2 is SMNVEV (reference sequence). CDR3 bases: TGTGCCAGCAGTTTGCCGTGGCCGGGACAGGAAAGGGGAATAACTGAAGCTTTCTTT. Translated, it gives CASSLPWPGQERGITEAFF.

CDR3 DNA: TGTGCCAGCATCGGGACTAGCGGGGGGGCGCCCGGGGAGCTGTTTTTT. Amino acid sequence: CASIGTSGGAPGELFF. The genes are TRBV2 and TRBJ2-2; the match to TRBD2 covers 16 bases. The J segment lost 6 bases and the V segment lost 7 bases, leaving 5 bases of the junction unmatched. The CDR3 contains 16 residues. The germline gives CDR1 SNHLY, CDR2 FYNNEI. The entire variable domain, with the rest obtained from reference TRBV2 and TRBJ2-2, is as follows: EPEVTQTPSHQVTQMGQEVILRCVPISNHLYFYWYRQILGQKVEFLVSFYNNEISEKSEIFDDQFSVERPDGSNFTLKIRSTKLEDSAMYFCASIGTSGGAPGELFFGEGSRLTVL.

V and J are TRBV11-3 and TRBJ2-4, with a tentative D call TRBD2 (6 bases). This CDR3 is built from 14 residues. V shed 4 bases and J shed 7 bases, with 14 bases lying between them. Germline V gene sequence: CDR1 SGHNT, CDR2 YENEEA. DNA for the CDR3: TGTGCCAGCAGCTCCGGTACTAGCTCGAACATTCAGTACTTC. Translating it yields CASSSGTSSNIQYF.

V usage is TRBV15 and J usage is TRBJ2-5, with D tentatively TRBD1 (6 bases). Trimming removed 9 bases from V and 4 bases from J, with 18 bases in between. The length of the CDR3 is 14 residues. Germline V gene sequence: CDR1 LNHNV, CDR2 YYDKDF (reference sequence). The CDR3 nucleotides read TGTGCCACGAGCCAGCCAGGGGCGGGAGAGACCCAGTACTTC. This gives the protein CATSQPGAGETQYF.

Only a few counts were recorded for this clone. The chain recombines TRBV5-1 with TRBJ2-7; D is unclear. Germline V gene data show CDR1 as SGHRS and CDR2 as YFSETQ. CDR3 length equals 14 residues. V gave up 0 bases and J gave up 3 bases, with 10 bases separating them. The CDR3 here is CASSLVETSYEQYF. DNA for the CDR3: TGCGCCAGCAGCTTGGTTGAGACAAGCTACGAGCAGTACTTC.

V and J are TRBV7-9 and TRBJ2-7, with 7 positions matching TRBD1. CDR3 length equals 14 residues. The V gene end was trimmed by 7 bases and the J gene end by 0 bases; junction bases not matched to a gene: 6. Germline loops: CDR1 SEHNR, CDR2 FQNEAQ (reference sequence). In DNA, the CDR3 is TGTGCCAGCACCCCGGACAGGAACTCCTACGAGCAGTACTTC. Its protein product is CASTPDRNSYEQYF.

V usage is TRBV28 and J usage is TRBJ2-3, with TRBD2 matching over 14 bases. Germline V gene data show CDR1 as MDHEN and CDR2 as SYDVKM. There are 16 residues in the CDR3. Germline trimming cut 4 bases from V and 2 bases from J; bases unmatched to any gene: 2. The CDR3 here is CASSSTSGGVTDTQYF. The CDR3 DNA reads as TGTGCCAGCAGTTCGACTAGCGGGGGGGTCACAGATACGCAGTATTTT.

The rearrangement links TRBV30 to TRBJ2-2, with D unresolved. The CDR3 is made up of 13 amino acids. V was shortened by 2 bases and J by 6 bases, with 10 bases between the two germline ends. The germline CDR1 and CDR2 sequences are GTSNPN and SVGIG (reference sequence). In DNA, the CDR3 is TGTGCCTGGAGTCATACGAGTCCCGGGGAGCTGTTTTTT. This sequence encodes CAWSHTSPGELFF.

The sample holds one count of this clone. The rearrangement links TRBV7-9 to TRBJ2-7; 7 bases agree with TRBD1. J lost 8 bases, V lost 6 bases, and 10 bases had no gene match. Germline V gives CDR1 SEHNR, CDR2 FQNEAQ (reference sequence). This CDR3 contains 13 residues. CDR3 protein: CASSEQQGLQQYF. CDR3 in DNA: TGTGCCAGCAGTGAACAACAGGGGTTGCAGCAGTACTTC. Using reference TRBV7-9 and TRBJ2-7 for the parts outside the CDR3, the full variable domain is DTGVSQNPRHKITKRGQNVTFRCDPISEHNRLYWYRQTLGQGPEFLTYFQNEAQLEKSRLLSDRFSAERPKGSFSTLEIQRTEQGDSAMYLCASSEQQGLQQYFGPGTRLTVT.

The J gene is TRBJ2-3, the V gene TRBV6-1; D unresolved. CDR3 size: 13 residues. Trimming stripped 8 bases from V and 0 bases from J, with 9 bases between. CDR1 MNHNS and CDR2 SASEGT come from the germline V gene. The CDR3 region has the DNA TGTGCCAGCCGGGTGCATAGCACAGATACGCAGTATTTT. Protein sequence: CASRVHSTDTQYF.

This clone was counted only a few times. V usage is TRBV2 and J usage is TRBJ1-5; 9 bases match TRBD1. CDR1 is SNHLY, CDR2 FYNNEI, per germline. This CDR3 is 15 amino acids long. V dropped 5 bases and J dropped 6; count of bases not matched to a gene: 8. The CDR3 DNA reads as TGTGCCAGCAGTAAACTACAGGGGGCGAGTCAGCCCCAGCATTTT. Translated, it gives CASSKLQGASQPQHF.

The gene calls are TRBV5-6 and TRBJ2-2; D possibly uses TRBD1 or TRBD2 (5 bases each). Per the germline V gene, CDR1 is SGHDT and CDR2 is YYEEEE. CDR3 length equals 14 residues. V was cut by 9 bases and J by 2 bases, with 14 bases left in between. CDR3 coding DNA: TGTGCCACAGCTAGGAGGACAAACACCGGGGAGCTGTTTTTT. This encodes CATARRTNTGELFF.